Listed below are T cell receptor beta chains from one sample, sequenced in a study of CD8 T cells in ankylosing spondylitis. MiXCR was run by TCRdb on the 5' RACE reads, yielding one entry per CDR3 protein. The repertoire holds roughly 160,000 distinct CDR3 sequences, with about 9.9% as singletons. The sample comprised blood, either unsorted or a sorted T cell fraction (not recorded which). These receptors were obtained from a male donor with ankylosing spondylitis or in good health (not recorded which). CDR3s include the opening cysteine and the closing phenylalanine or tryptophan. The D gene is left open where the match is weak. The size field is filled for only some rows; it gives once, few, many or a size class.

many NA TRBJ1-2 TRBV12-3/TRBV12-4 TGTGCCAGCACCCTCGGTGGAGGCTACACCTTC CASTLGGGYTF
many NA TRBJ2-2 TRBV5-1 TGCGCCAGCAGCTTACGGTCATACAGGAACACCGGGGAGCTGTTTTTT CASSLRSYRNTGELFF
many NA TRBJ1-5 TRBV27 TGTGCCAGCAGTTTGGGAGCGCTATACAATCAGCCCCAGCATTTT CASSLGALYNQPQHF
many TRBD2 TRBJ2-2 TRBV10-3 TGTGCCACCACCCCCTCTAGCGGCCCGAACACCGGGGAGCTGTTTTTT CATTPSSGPNTGELFF
NA NA TRBJ1-5 TRBV30 TGTGCCTGGAGTCCGGGGTTCGGGACGGATCAGCCCCAGCATTTT CAWSPGFGTDQPQHF
NA NA TRBJ2-2 TRBV11-2 TGTGCCAGCAGCTCCTCCCGGCCGAGGGGGGAGCTGTTTTTT CASSSSRPRGELFF
many NA TRBJ2-7 TRBV21-1 TGTGCCTCACCGGGACGACTCGATGGGGAGCAGTACTTC CASPGRLDGEQYF
many NA TRBJ2-2 TRBV10-2 TGCGCCAGCAGTGCAAGAGGGGGCGGGAGTTTGGAAGGGGAGCTGTTTTTT CASSARGGGSLEGELFF
many NA TRBJ2-1 TRBV7-9 TGTGCCAGCAGTAGCGGAAGCTCCTACAATGAGCAGTTCTTC CASSSGSSYNEQFF
many TRBD2 TRBJ2-3 TRBV11-2 TGTGCCAGCAGCTTAGTACGACTAGCGGGGTCAGATACGCAGTATTTT CASSLVRLAGSDTQYF
NA TRBD2 TRBJ2-5 TRBV18 TGTGCCAGCTCACCCCGCCAGACTAGCTTGGAGACCCAGTACTTC CASSPRQTSLETQYF
many TRBD1 TRBJ1-1 TRBV5-1 TGCGCCAGCAGCACGGACAGGGGGCGGACTGAAGCTTTCTTT CASSTDRGRTEAFF
many NA TRBJ2-5 TRBV20-1 TGCAGTTCCCAACACCAAGAGACCCAGTACTTC CSSQHQETQYF
few NA TRBJ2-2 TRBV4-3 TGCGCCAGCAGCCAACACCGGACGGGAATCACCGGGGAGCTGTTTTTT CASSQHRTGITGELFF
NA NA TRBJ1-2 TRBV6-1 TGTGCCAGCATTTTTGGGGACTATGGCTACACCTTC CASIFGDYGYTF
many TRBD1 TRBJ1-5 TRBV5-5 TGTGCCAGCAGCCTAGGACAGGGCATAATGGGGCCCCAGCATTTT CASSLGQGIMGPQHF
many TRBD2 TRBJ2-5 TRBV2 TGTGCCAGCAGAAACGGGACTAGGGAGACCCAGTACTTC CASRNGTRETQYF
many TRBD2 TRBJ2-3 TRBV2 TGTGCCAGCAGGGGCGGGGGGGCTATAGGAGATACGCAGTATTTT CASRGGGAIGDTQYF
few NA TRBJ1-5 TRBV27 TGTGCCAGCAGTCCACGCATCGATCAGCCCCAGCATTTT CASSPRIDQPQHF
many NA TRBJ2-1 TRBV12-5 TGTGCTAGTGGGGCTCGGGGTGAGCAGTTCTTC CASGARGEQFF
few TRBD2 TRBJ2-5 TRBV20-1 TGCAGTGCTCATGACTTATCCCAGCGGGGGTACCAAGAGACCCAGTACTTC CSAHDLSQRGYQETQYF
once NA TRBJ2-1 TRBV7-2 TGTGCCAGCAGCTTAGAGAATGCGAGGGAGCAGTTCTTC CASSLENAREQFF
few TRBD1 TRBJ1-4 TRBV5-1 TGCGCCAGCAGCTTACAGGGGCCCGAAAAACTGTTTTTT CASSLQGPEKLFF
NA TRBD2 TRBJ2-1 TRBV27 TGTGCCAGCAGTTTTCTCCTACTAGCGGGAGGGCCTAATGAGCAGTTCTTC CASSFLLLAGGPNEQFF
many TRBD2 TRBJ2-3 TRBV5-1 TGCGCCAGCAGCTTGGATCGCGGGAGAGTAGATACGCAGTATTTT CASSLDRGRVDTQYF
many TRBD1 TRBJ1-4 TRBV12-3/TRBV12-4 TGTGCCACCCTACGGACAGGCTGGAATGAAAAACTGTTTTTT CATLRTGWNEKLFF
many NA TRBJ2-3 TRBV5-6 TGTGCCAGCAGCCCCAGGAGGTCAGATACGCAGTATTTT CASSPRRSDTQYF